These 8 T cell receptor beta chains share one sample of origin, sequenced in a study of T-cell memory formation after mild COVID-19 (dated by TCRdb to the early 2020s). Library preparation used 5' RACE. This sample was sequenced with an Illumina NovaSeq 6000. The public reads were run again by TCRdb, first through fastp at Q25 and then through MiXCR, and only productive beta chains were kept. Each CDR3 protein gets just one entry, which takes the most common genes and DNA from the rows behind it. The sample contains 300,000 to 350,000 distinct CDR3 sequences, about 13% of them found a single time. The ten largest clones capture over 20% of the sample. Sequencing was performed on PBMCs or a T cell subset sorted from them (not recorded which). The source of these receptors is a man between 18 and 29 years old who had mild COVID-19 (a few samples of this study predate the infection). The sample titles of this study are shuffled in the database, so cell type and time point are left out; the donor was told from shared clones.

This chain joins TRBV6-1 and TRBJ1-1; 7 bases are a match to TRBD1. CDR3 length: 13 residues. Per the germline V gene, CDR1 is MNHNS and CDR2 is SASEGT. Trimming cost V 3 bases and J 4 bases; bases outside gene matches: 2. DNA for the CDR3: TGTGCCAGCAGTGAGTCAGGGGGCACTGAAGCTTTCTTT. Protein product: CASSESGGTEAFF.

This clonotype was observed a handful of times. V usage is TRBV7-8 and J usage is TRBJ2-3; D unresolved. Trimming took off 8 bases at V and 6 bases at J, with 9 bases between the two ends. The CDR3 is made up of 11 amino acids. Germline V gives CDR1 SGHVS, CDR2 FQNEAQ. CDR3 sequence reads: CASPSGDTQYF. The CDR3 DNA reads as TGTGCCAGCCCTTCCGGGGATACGCAGTATTTT.

This clonotype appeared a few times. The rearrangement joins TRBV24-1 to TRBJ2-1, with D possibly TRBD1 on 6 matching bases. Germline V gene lookup returns CDR1 KGHDR and CDR2 SFDVKD. This CDR3 spans 14 amino acids. The V gene lost 3 bases and the J gene lost 7 bases, with 12 bases spanning the gap. The CDR3 nucleotides read TGTGCCACCAGTGATGTAGACAGGCAAAATGAGCAGTTCTTC. It specifies CATSDVDRQNEQFF.

CDR3 loop: CASRRDRANYGYTF. In DNA, the CDR3 is TGTGCCAGCAGGCGGGACAGGGCTAACTATGGCTACACCTTC. This rearrangement joins TRBV12-3 or TRBV12-4 to TRBJ1-2, with 9 nucleotides matching TRBD1. Trimming cost V 6 bases and J 0 bases; bases outside gene matches: 2. The CDR3 contains 14 residues.

The V and J genes are TRBV5-4 and TRBJ2-3, with 7 bases matching TRBD2. V was clipped by 1 base and J by 3 bases; unmatched bases: 5. The CDR3 has 15 amino acids. Per germline, CDR1 SGHNT and CDR2 YYREEE (reference sequence). The CDR3 DNA reads TGTGCCAGCAGCTTGCTCGCGGGGGAAACAGATACGCAGTATTTT. It specifies CASSLLAGETDTQYF.

CDR3 coding DNA: TGTGCCAGCAGCCACACCCAAACCGGGGAGCTGTTTTTT. The encoded protein is CASSHTQTGELFF. V is TRBV6-2 or TRBV6-3 and J is TRBJ2-2; no firm D call. V was pared by 6 bases and J by 5 bases, with 10 bases between. CDR3 length: 13 amino acids. Germline CDR1 and CDR2: MNHEY and SVGEGT.

V usage is TRBV4-2 and J usage is TRBJ2-3, with a weak D call TRBD2 (6 bases). The V and J ends lost 3 bases and 9 bases respectively, with 16 bases between them. This CDR3 is 14 amino acids long. In germline, CDR1 is LGHNA, CDR2 YNFKEQ. Here the CDR3 DNA reads TGTGCCAGCAGCCAGCAACGGGCCGCGGGGACGCAGTATTTT. This translates into CASSQQRAAGTQYF.

CDR3 bases: TGTGCCAGCAGTAAACAGGGGTCCTCCTTATATGGCTACACCTTC. Translated: CASSKQGSSLYGYTF. The V and J genes are TRBV6-5 and TRBJ1-2; 7 positions match TRBD1. From germline, CDR1 is MNHEY and CDR2 SVGAGI. J was trimmed by 5 bases and V by 5 bases; bases with no gene match: 11. The CDR3 totals 15 residues.